This is a list of T cell receptor beta chains from one sample in a study of response to subunit inactivated influenza vaccine. TCRdb ran MiXCR on the RT-PCR reads and lists one entry per CDR3 protein. In the table there are hundreds of thousands of distinct CDR3 sequences, 12% of which are singletons. Sequences were derived from PBMCs from blood, sampled on the day of vaccination. The source is a man aged 50-60 years who received an inactivated influenza vaccine. The CDR3 runs from the conserved cysteine through the conserved F or W. The D gene is left open where the match is weak. The size of a clone is reported for some rows only, either as once, few or many, or as a class for expanded clones.

clone_size j_call d_call v_call cdr3_nt cdr3_aa
many TRBJ1-1 TRBD1 TRBV5-1 TGCGCCAGCAGCTTGGACCCCGGGACAGAGTTTGAAGCTTTCTTT CASSLDPGTEFEAFF
few TRBJ2-2 NA TRBV20-1 TGCAGTGCTAGAGCGGGGGGCGGGACCTGGAACACCGGGGAGCTGTTTTTT CSARAGGGTWNTGELFF
NA TRBJ1-1 NA TRBV9 TGTGCCAGCAGCGAGGGGACACTTGGGACTGAAGCTTTCTTT CASSEGTLGTEAFF
few TRBJ1-6 TRBD1 TRBV20-1 TGCAGTGCTCCGGGACAGCCAAACGACCCCCCTTTTTTT CSAPGQPNDPPFF
many TRBJ2-7 TRBD1 TRBV5-1 TGCGCCAGCAGCACCGGGGACAGGGGTCCCTACGAGCAGTACTTC CASSTGDRGPYEQYF
NA TRBJ2-1 TRBD2 TRBV19 TGTGCCAGTACCATATCATTGGGACTAGTAAATGAGCAGTTCTTC CASTISLGLVNEQFF
NA TRBJ1-3 NA TRBV12-3/TRBV12-4 TGTGCCAGCGGGCAGAGCTCTGGAAACACCATATATTTT CASGQSSGNTIYF
few TRBJ1-2 TRBD1 TRBV27 TGTGCCAGCAGCGGACAGGGGGCAGGCGGCTACACCTTC CASSGQGAGGYTF
NA TRBJ2-2 NA TRBV6-1 TGTGCCAGCAGACCGGGACAATCGGGCACCGGGGAGCTGTTTTTT CASRPGQSGTGELFF
NA TRBJ1-1 NA TRBV29-1 TGCAGCGTTCGGTCGGCAGGGTCAGGCACTGAAGCTTTCTTT CSVRSAGSGTEAFF
few TRBJ2-3 NA TRBV29-1 TGCAGCACCCGAAGGGGGGCCGGCACAGATACGCAGTATTTT CSTRRGAGTDTQYF
few TRBJ2-1 TRBD2 TRBV4-2 TGTGCCAGCAGCCAAGAAACTAGCGGGAGGGGCGTTGAGCAGTTCTTC CASSQETSGRGVEQFF
many TRBJ2-2 TRBD2 TRBV4-3 TGCGCCAGCAGCCAAGAAGGCGGGAGAAACACCGGGGAGCTGTTTTTT CASSQEGGRNTGELFF
few TRBJ2-2 TRBD2 TRBV20-1 TGCAGTGCCGAAAGTCTAGCGGGGGCGAACACCGGGGAGCTGTTTTTT CSAESLAGANTGELFF
NA TRBJ2-5 TRBD1 TRBV12-3/TRBV12-4 TGTGCCAGCAGAACGGGACAGGGGTTAGAGACCCAGTACTTC CASRTGQGLETQYF
few TRBJ2-1 NA TRBV7-2 TGTGCCAGCAGCTTAGTGGAAATGGGCTCCTACAATGAGCAGTTCTTC CASSLVEMGSYNEQFF
many TRBJ2-3 TRBD1 TRBV12-3/TRBV12-4 TGTGCCAGCAGTTGGACAGGGGGAGGCACAGATACGCAGTATTTT CASSWTGGGTDTQYF
few TRBJ2-5 NA TRBV6-1 TGTGCCAGCAGCCTGGGGGGGCCTCATGAGACCCAGTACTTC CASSLGGPHETQYF
few TRBJ2-1 NA TRBV11-2 TGTGCCAGCAGCTCCTCCGTGAGGCGGGGCAACAATGAGCAGTTCTTC CASSSSVRRGNNEQFF
once TRBJ2-7 TRBD1 TRBV4-3 TGCGCCAGCAGCCATAGACAGGGATACTACGAGCAGTACTTC CASSHRQGYYEQYF
few TRBJ1-2 TRBD1 TRBV7-8 TGTGCCAGCAGCATACACGGCAGGGGGAACTATGGCTACACCTTC CASSIHGRGNYGYTF
NA TRBJ2-7 TRBD1 TRBV30 TGTGCCTGGAGTGCGGCGGGACAGGGGATTTACGAGCAGTACTTC CAWSAAGQGIYEQYF
NA TRBJ1-1 TRBD1 TRBV18 TGTGCCAGCTCACCACAAGGGACAGGGACGTACACTGAAGCTTTCTTT CASSPQGTGTYTEAFF
NA TRBJ2-1 NA TRBV4-3 TGCGCCAGCAGCCAAGATCGAGGACAGCTATACAATGAGCAGTTCTTC CASSQDRGQLYNEQFF
many TRBJ2-2 NA TRBV7-6 TGTGCCAGCAGCTCCGAGCGGGCCGGGGAGCTGTTTTTT CASSSERAGELFF
many TRBJ2-5 NA TRBV6-2/TRBV6-3 TGTGCCAGCAGTTACCCGGAGACCCAGTACTTC CASSYPETQYF
many TRBJ1-2 NA TRBV25-1 TGTGCCAGCAGTGAAGTAGGGCACGCGGGCGGCTACACCTTC CASSEVGHAGGYTF
many TRBJ2-5 NA TRBV12-3/TRBV12-4 TGTGCCAGCAGTTTAGAAAGGATCCAAGAGACCCAGTACTTC CASSLERIQETQYF
few TRBJ2-1 TRBD2 TRBV20-1 TGCAGTGCTCCGAGGGTGGGAGGGCCCTCCTACAATGAGCAGTTCTTC CSAPRVGGPSYNEQFF
NA TRBJ2-2 TRBD1 TRBV28 TGTGCCAGCAGGACCAACCCCTCGGACAGGGTCGTCACCGGGGAGCTGTTTTTT CASRTNPSDRVVTGELFF
NA TRBJ2-7 TRBD2 TRBV6-2/TRBV6-3 TGTGCCAGCAGTTACGAGCGGCGGGAGCGATCCTACGAGCAGTACTTC CASSYERRERSYEQYF
NA TRBJ2-6 NA TRBV20-1 TGCAGTGCTAGAGAAGGTGGCTCTGGGGCCAACGTCCTGACTTTC CSAREGGSGANVLTF
NA TRBJ2-5 NA TRBV24-1 TGTGCCACCAGTGATTTTCCCGGACTCGGGTGGTACTTC CATSDFPGLGWYF
NA TRBJ2-7 TRBD1 TRBV29-1 TGCAGCGTCCGGGACAGGGGGCGCGGCTACGAGCAGTACTTC CSVRDRGRGYEQYF
NA TRBJ2-1 NA TRBV5-1 TGCGCCAGCAGCGTCGCGGCCGGGACTGGGGGGAATGAGCAGTTCTTC CASSVAAGTGGNEQFF
many TRBJ2-2 TRBD1 TRBV6-2/TRBV6-3 TGTGCCAGCCGAGGGACAGGGACCGGGGAGCTGTTTTTT CASRGTGTGELFF
few TRBJ2-2 NA TRBV28 TGTGCCAGCAGATGGCGGAGGAACACCGGGGAGCTGTTTTTT CASRWRRNTGELFF
many TRBJ2-3 NA TRBV12-3/TRBV12-4 TGTGCCAGCAGTTTAAGTTCGAGCGCAGATACGCAGTATTTT CASSLSSSADTQYF
NA TRBJ2-3 TRBD2 TRBV20-1 TGCAGTGCCCAGGAGTCTAGCGGGAGCACAGATACGCAGTATTTT CSAQESSGSTDTQYF
NA TRBJ1-5 NA TRBV30 TGTGCCTGGAGCTCAAATGGAGGTCAGCCCCAGCATTTT CAWSSNGGQPQHF